The 31 T cell receptor beta chains listed next were all sequenced from one sample in a study of blood T cell repertoires in COVID-19. This table comes from immunoSEQ multiplex PCR, and its TCRdb copy is limited to in-frame clones, with some not included. The sample holds under 250,000 clones, under 90% seen once. Sequences were obtained from peripheral blood. These receptors were taken from a woman in her thirties or forties with active or convalescent COVID-19.

This rearrangement joins TRBV7-8 to TRBJ1-4; D is unresolved. Germline V gene data show CDR1 as SGHVS and CDR2 as FQNEAQ. V dropped 2 bases and J dropped 0 bases, with 10 bases sitting between them. The length of the CDR3 is 16 residues. This chain's CDR3 is CASSLLYRATNEKLFF. The CDR3 nucleotides are TGTGCCAGCAGCTTACTTTACAGAGCAACTAATGAAAAACTGTTTTTT.

V is TRBV11-1 and J is TRBJ2-7; 13 nucleotides match TRBD2. CDR1 and CDR2 (germline): SGHAT, FQDESV (reference sequence). The CDR3 has 13 residues. Germline trimming cut 4 bases from V and 7 bases from J; bases unmatched to any gene: 1. CDR3 sequence: CASSSGLAGEQYF. CDR3 nucleotides: TGTGCCAGCAGCTCGGGACTAGCGGGAGAGCAGTACTTC.

The V call is TRBV10-2, the J call TRBJ2-1, with 9 bases that match TRBD2. This CDR3 region has 14 residues. Looked up from germline, CDR1 is WSHSY and CDR2 is SAAADI. V dropped 2 bases and J dropped 10; count of bases not matched to a gene: 6. CDR3 coding DNA: TGCGCCAGCAGTGAGATGGCGGGAGGGGGAGAGCAGTTCTTC. Translating it yields CASSEMAGGGEQFF.

The V gene is TRBV30, the J gene TRBJ1-2; TRBD1 agrees at 7 bases. CDR3 length: 12 residues. V lost 5 bases, J lost 2 bases, and 2 bases stayed unmatched. CDR1 GTSNPN and CDR2 SVGIG come from the germline V gene (reference sequence). The CDR3 spells CAWAQGNYGYTF. CDR3 coding DNA: TGTGCCTGGGCACAGGGGAACTATGGCTACACCTTC.

V is TRBV6-1 and J is TRBJ2-7; 8 bases agree with TRBD1. This CDR3 spans 16 amino acids. Per the germline V gene, CDR1 is MNHNS and CDR2 is SASEGT. Trimming cost V 2 bases and J 5 bases; bases outside gene matches: 11. CDR3 sequence (DNA): TGTGCCAGCAGTGAAATCATCCGGGACAGGACCGACGAGCAGTACTTC. This sequence encodes CASSEIIRDRTDEQYF.

The chain employs TRBV3-1 (or the pseudogene TRBV3-2) and TRBJ2-1; 10 bases align to TRBD2. The CDR3 is 17 amino acids. In germline, CDR1 is LGHDT, CDR2 YNNKEL (reference sequence). V was pared by 2 bases and J by 10 bases, with 14 bases of the junction left unmatched. In DNA form, the CDR3 reads TGTGCCAGCAGCCAAAGTAATTCTAGCGGGGGCCTCCGGGAGCAGTTCTTC. It is translated as CASSQSNSSGGLREQFF.

V and J are TRBV5-1 and TRBJ2-7, with 7 bases matching TRBD1. This CDR3 contains 15 residues. With V trimmed by 0 bases and J by 2 bases, 5 bases remained unmatched. CDR1 SGHRS and CDR2 YFSETQ come from the germline V gene. The CDR3 sequence is CASSLGGTATYEQYF. In nucleotides, the CDR3 is TGCGCCAGCAGCTTGGGGGGGACAGCGACCTACGAGCAGTACTTC.

The chain has TRBV3-1 (or the pseudogene TRBV3-2) and TRBJ1-2, with D unresolved. This CDR3 has 11 residues. Germline values: CDR1 LGHDT, CDR2 YNNKEL (reference sequence). Trimming removed 3 bases at V and 4 bases at J, with 3 bases between. Written as DNA, the CDR3 is TGTGCCAGCAGCCAGGCCTATGGCTACACCTTC. Protein product: CASSQAYGYTF.

The chain recombines TRBV27 with TRBJ2-7; the match to TRBD1 covers 8 bases. Germline CDR1 is MNHEY and CDR2 is SMNVEV (reference sequence). CDR3 size: 16 residues. Trimming took 5 bases from V and 0 from J; bases not matched to a gene: 9. The CDR3 region is CASSEQGGWSSYEQYF. CDR3 bases: TGTGCCAGCAGTGAACAGGGGGGATGGAGCTCCTACGAGCAGTACTTC.

V usage is TRBV6-5 and J usage is TRBJ2-1; TRBD2 might be the D (6 bases). The CDR3 consists of 11 residues. CDR1 and CDR2 from the germline V gene are MNHEY and SVGAGI. Trimming took off 3 bases at V and 10 bases at J, with 7 bases between the two ends. The CDR3 reads CASSYLAEQFF. The CDR3 region has the DNA TGTGCCAGCAGTTATCTAGCGGAGCAGTTCTTC.

The chain is built from TRBV5-1 and TRBJ1-6; 7 nucleotides line up with TRBD1. The V gene end was trimmed by 4 bases and the J gene end by 6 bases; junction bases not matched to a gene: 1. The CDR3 runs to 13 residues. Germline V CDR1 and CDR2: SGHRS, YFSETQ. CDR3 residues: CASSDRVNSPLHF. Here the CDR3 DNA reads TGCGCCAGCAGCGACAGGGTTAATTCACCCCTCCACTTT.

The chain carries TRBV24-1 and TRBJ1-5; D possibly corresponds to TRBD1 (6 bases). The CDR3 covers 13 residues. V lost 10 bases and J 7 bases, leaving 16 bases between the germline ends. Germline CDR1 KGHDR, CDR2 SFDVKD. The CDR3 region has the DNA TGTGCCACAGGCGGCAGGGGCAGCCAGCCCCAGCATTTT. Its protein product is CATGGRGSQPQHF.

This clone has a handful of counts. The J gene is TRBJ2-3, the V gene TRBV3-1 (or the pseudogene TRBV3-2); 8 bases are shared with TRBD2. The V gene's germline CDR1 is LGHDT and CDR2 YNNKEL (reference sequence). The CDR3 has 17 amino acids. V dropped 1 base and J dropped 3; count of bases not matched to a gene: 9. CDR3 DNA sequence: TGTGCCAGCAGCCAAGGGGGGAGCGGGAGCTGGACAGATACGCAGTATTTT. Translation gives CASSQGGSGSWTDTQYF.

This clone occurred once. This sequence joins TRBV5-4 and TRBJ2-7; 9 bases line up with TRBD1. Germline V CDR1 and CDR2: SGHNT, YYREEE (reference sequence). Trimming at V came to 3 bases and at J to 3 bases, leaving 10 bases not matched to a gene. The CDR3 contains 16 residues. The CDR3 bases are TGTGCCAGCAGCTCGATCGGGACAGGGCTTCTCTACGAGCAGTACTTC. Amino acids: CASSSIGTGLLYEQYF. Looking up the rest from reference TRBV5-4 and TRBJ2-7 gives the full variable domain: ETGVTQSPTHLIKTRGQQVTLRCSSQSGHNTVSWYQQALGQGPQFIFQYYREEENGRGNFPPRFSGLQFPNYSSELNVNALELDDSALYLCASSSIGTGLLYEQYFGPGTRLTVT.

This chain links TRBV7-3 with TRBJ1-1; D remains unclear. Germline V gives CDR1 SGHTA, CDR2 FQGTGA. The ends were cut back, 1 base at V and 8 bases at J, with 11 bases in the middle. The CDR3 covers 13 residues. The CDR3 nucleotides are TGTGCCAGCAGCTTAAGCCCGTCGGTGGAAGCTTTCTTT. Its protein product is CASSLSPSVEAFF.

This clone was seen more than once but under ten times. This chain uses TRBV6-2 or TRBV6-3 with TRBJ1-1; D unresolved. The V end was cut by 5 bases, the J end by 7 bases, with 8 bases between. The CDR3 has 11 amino acids. CDR1 and CDR2 from the germline V gene are MNHEY and SVGEGT. DNA of the CDR3: TGTGCCAGCAGTAATCGGGGTGAAGCTTTCTTT. This sequence encodes CASSNRGEAFF.

V gene TRBV19 combines with J gene TRBJ2-2; perhaps TRBD1 as D (6 bases). The V gene lost 8 bases and the J gene lost 0 bases, with 13 bases spanning the gap. Germline values: CDR1 LNHDA, CDR2 SQIVND (reference sequence). The CDR3 has 15 amino acids. The CDR3 DNA reads TGTGCCAGTTCGAACAGGGACGCGAACACCGGGGAGCTGTTTTTT. Translation: CASSNRDANTGELFF.

DNA for the CDR3: TGTGCCAGCAGTTTGAGATTTGACACTGAAGCTTTCTTT. This gives the protein CASSLRFDTEAFF. The chain employs TRBV27 and TRBJ1-1; D not resolved. CDR3 length: 13 residues. Trimming removed 3 bases at V and 3 bases at J, with 8 bases between. CDR1 and CDR2 from the germline V gene are MNHEY and SMNVEV (reference sequence).

This chain links TRBV18 with TRBJ1-4, with a possible D match to TRBD1 (5 bases). This CDR3 has 14 residues. Trimming pared 3 bases from V and 3 bases from J, leaving 8 bases between. The germline CDR1 and CDR2 sequences are KGHSH and LQKENI. CDR3 in DNA: TGTGCCAGCTCACCGTCCAGGGCTAATGAAAAACTGTTTTTT. Translation gives CASSPSRANEKLFF.

The chain is built from TRBV4-3 and TRBJ2-7; 7 bases line up with TRBD1. Germline lookup yields CDR1 LGHNA and CDR2 YSLEER. This CDR3 spans 15 amino acids. V gave up 4 bases and J gave up 5 bases; unmatched junction bases: 11. The CDR3 spells CASSLDRWFKNEQYF. DNA of the CDR3: TGCGCCAGCAGCCTGGACAGGTGGTTTAAGAACGAGCAGTACTTC.

This chain uses TRBV29-1 with TRBJ2-7, with D possibly TRBD1 on 6 matching bases. The CDR3 spans 13 residues. Trimming took 0 bases from V and 5 from J, leaving 11 bases between them. CDR1 SQVTM and CDR2 ANQGSEA come from the germline V gene. The CDR3 region has the DNA TGCAGCGTTGAAGAATTCCAGGGGAACGAGCAGTACTTC. Its protein is CSVEEFQGNEQYF.

For this clone: Other DNA sequences from this sample encode an identical CDR3 as well. This chain uses TRBV2 with TRBJ1-5; 7 nucleotides align to TRBD1. J was trimmed by 7 bases and V by 6 bases; bases with no gene match: 6. The CDR3 is made up of 13 amino acids. CDR1 and CDR2 (germline): SNHLY, FYNNEI. CDR3 coding DNA: TGTGCCAGCAGCCGACAGGGTGGACAGCCCCAGCATTTT. It translates to CASSRQGGQPQHF. The entire variable domain, with the rest obtained from reference TRBV2 and TRBJ1-5, is as follows: EPEVTQTPSHQVTQMGQEVILRCVPISNHLYFYWYRQILGQKVEFLVSFYNNEISEKSEIFDDQFSVERPDGSNFTLKIRSTKLEDSAMYFCASSRQGGQPQHFGDGTRLSIL.

The genes are TRBV3-1 (or the pseudogene TRBV3-2) and TRBJ2-1; TRBD2 matches at 7 bases. The V gene end was trimmed by 2 bases and the J gene end by 1 base; junction bases not matched to a gene: 5. Germline lookup yields CDR1 LGHDT and CDR2 YNNKEL (reference sequence). The CDR3 has 16 residues. This chain's CDR3 is CASSQLDGRSYNEQFF. CDR3 DNA sequence: TGTGCCAGCAGCCAATTGGACGGGAGGTCCTACAATGAGCAGTTCTTC.

This clone was observed a single time. The chain carries TRBV18 and TRBJ2-7; 8 bases fit TRBD1. CDR3 length equals 14 residues. V lost 2 bases to trimming and J lost 6 bases; unmatched junction nucleotides: 6. CDR1 is KGHSH and CDR2 is LQKENI in the germline V gene. For the CDR3, the DNA is TGTGCCAGCTCACCAGGGACAGGAAGGCTCGAGCAGTACTTC. As protein: CASSPGTGRLEQYF. Drawing the rest from reference TRBV18 and TRBJ2-7, the complete variable domain is NAGVMQNPRHLVRRRGQEARLRCSPMKGHSHVYWYRQLPEEGLKFMVYLQKENIIDESGMPKERFSAEFPKEGPSILRIQQVVRGDSAAYFCASSPGTGRLEQYFGPGTRLTVT.

The rearrangement joins TRBV7-9 to TRBJ2-2; 7 bases fit TRBD2. The CDR3 is 17 amino acids. From germline, CDR1 is SEHNR and CDR2 FQNEAQ (reference sequence). J was trimmed by 4 bases and V by 7 bases; bases with no gene match: 15. In DNA form, the CDR3 reads TGTGCCAGCAAGACCTCCACGGCGGGAGATTTCACCGGGGAGCTGTTTTTT. Translated: CASKTSTAGDFTGELFF.

The chain uses TRBV9 and TRBJ1-6, with 8 bases fitting TRBD1. The J segment lost 8 bases and the V segment lost 3 bases, leaving 4 bases of the junction unmatched. The CDR3 runs 14 residues. Germline V gene lookup returns CDR1 SGDLS and CDR2 YYNGEE. CDR3 DNA sequence: TGTGCCAGCAGCGCGAGACAGGGGTATTCACCCCTCCACTTT. Its translation: CASSARQGYSPLHF.

The V and J genes are TRBV6-5 and TRBJ2-3, with D perhaps matching TRBD1 (6 bases). V was clipped by 0 bases and J by 1 base, with 11 bases between them. This CDR3 has 16 amino acids. Germline V lookup: CDR1 MNHEY, CDR2 SVGAGI. The CDR3 spells CASSYSSSGGTDTQYF. CDR3 DNA sequence: TGTGCCAGCAGTTACTCGAGCTCAGGGGGCACAGATACGCAGTATTTT.

This clone was observed a single time. The V call is TRBV9, the J call TRBJ1-4; 8 bases map to TRBD1. The CDR3 spans 15 residues. Germline CDR1 is SGDLS and CDR2 is YYNGEE. V was pared by 5 bases and J by 3 bases, with 6 bases of the junction left unmatched. As DNA, the CDR3 is TGTGCCAGCAGTTACCAGGGGGCTGCTAATGAAAAACTGTTTTTT. This sequence encodes CASSYQGAANEKLFF.

This chain connects TRBV3-1 (or the pseudogene TRBV3-2) to TRBJ1-5, with 7 bases matching TRBD1. There are 15 residues in the CDR3. The V gene's germline CDR1 is LGHDT and CDR2 YNNKEL (reference sequence). Germline trimming cut 2 bases from V and 7 bases from J; bases unmatched to any gene: 8. The DNA of the CDR3 is TGTGCCAGCAGCCAATCGGACAGGAGAGGGCAGCCCCAGCATTTT. Translated: CASSQSDRRGQPQHF.

The genes are TRBV27 and TRBJ1-1; D unclear. The CDR3 is made up of 15 amino acids. The germline gives CDR1 MNHEY, CDR2 SMNVEV (reference sequence). V was pared by 2 bases and J by 2 bases, with 12 bases between. CDR3 bases: TGTGCCAGCAGTTTAAACAGTCATGGTAACACTGAAGCTTTCTTT. Residues: CASSLNSHGNTEAFF.

This clone was found once. The chain has TRBV29-1 and TRBJ2-7; D is possibly TRBD2 (7 bases). Looked up from germline, CDR1 is SQVTM and CDR2 is ANQGSEA. The CDR3 covers 12 residues. The CDR3 loop reads CAGASLSYEQYF. In DNA, the CDR3 is TGCGCGGGGGCCAGCTTATCCTACGAGCAGTACTTC.